What follows are 18 T cell receptor beta chains derived from one specimen sequenced in a study of T cell clonotyping in hematopoietic cell transplantation. Clones were read by immunoSEQ multiplex PCR, and TCRdb kept only the in-frame ones, dropping some. The repertoire holds roughly 4,600 clones, around 96% seen once, with 2% to 3% in the top ten. Source: PBMCs, taken 100 days after allogeneic stem cell transplant. The source is a male patient aged 40-50 years who had an allogeneic stem cell transplant from a related donor, so the T cells may come from the graft donor. Some clones in this sample may be carry-over from other donors' samples.

The V call is TRBV4-1, the J call TRBJ1-1; the match to TRBD1 covers 7 bases. Germline loops: CDR1 MGHRA, CDR2 YSYEKL. Trimming cost V 9 bases and J 4 bases; bases outside gene matches: 8. The length of the CDR3 is 13 residues. CDR3 loop: CASRDSQRTEAFF. CDR3 nucleotide sequence: TGCGCCAGTCGGGACAGTCAACGCACTGAAGCTTTCTTT.

This clone was detected once. This chain uses TRBV6-5 with TRBJ1-1; 9 bases are shared with TRBD1. The V segment lost 2 bases and the J segment 5 bases; nucleotides outside the gene matches: 6. Per germline, CDR1 MNHEY and CDR2 SVGAGI. This CDR3 contains 15 residues. The CDR3 DNA sequence: TGTGCCAGCAGTTACCACGGACAGGGGCGTACTGAAGCTTTCTTT. It is translated as CASSYHGQGRTEAFF.

The chain uses TRBV7-9 and TRBJ2-7, with a weak D call TRBD1 (5 bases). CDR3 length: 13 residues. Looked up from germline, CDR1 is SEHNR and CDR2 is FQNEAQ (reference sequence). Trimming removed 7 bases from V and 0 bases from J, with 10 bases in between. The CDR3 here is CASTIDSSYEQYF. CDR3 sequence (DNA): TGTGCCAGCACCATAGACAGCTCCTACGAGCAGTACTTC.

The CDR3 loop reads CALRTSGSTDTQYF. The CDR3 coding sequence is TGTGCCTTAAGGACTAGCGGGTCGACAGATACGCAGTATTTT. The chain joins TRBV6-1 to TRBJ2-3; 11 bases align to TRBD2. J gave up 3 bases and V 11 bases, and 7 bases lay outside the gene matches. This CDR3 is 14 amino acids long. Germline V gene data show CDR1 as MNHNS and CDR2 as SASEGT.

The chain carries TRBV28 and TRBJ1-6; D remains unclear. V shed 4 bases and J shed 10 bases, with 8 bases lying between them. The CDR3 length is 12 residues. CDR1 is MDHEN, CDR2 SYDVKM, per germline. CDR3 coding DNA: TGTGCCAGCAGTTCTCAAACCTCACCCCTCCACTTT. Translated, it gives CASSSQTSPLHF.

This clone appeared a single time. CDR3 in amino acids: CASGTGTGNQPQHF. The CDR3 DNA reads as TGTGCCAGCGGAACCGGGACGGGGAATCAGCCCCAGCATTTT. This chain connects TRBV2 to TRBJ1-5; TRBD1 might be the D (5 bases). Germline V lookup: CDR1 SNHLY, CDR2 FYNNEI. The length of the CDR3 is 14 residues. V gave up 8 bases and J gave up 4 bases, with 15 bases separating them.

The chain joins TRBV6-5 to TRBJ1-2; TRBD1 is a possible D gene (5 bases). The germline CDR1 and CDR2 sequences are MNHEY and SVGAGI. The V end was cut by 6 bases, the J end by 5 bases, with 13 bases between. This CDR3 comprises 13 residues. DNA of the CDR3: TGTGCCAGCAGAGAGACAGTTTCTTATGGCTACACCTTC. This sequence encodes CASRETVSYGYTF.

This clone was seen only once. The genes are TRBV7-4 and TRBJ2-7, with TRBD1 matching 7 bases. Losses at the gene ends were 5 bases for V and 3 bases for J; bases not matched to a gene: 10. The CDR3 totals 15 residues. Germline V gene lookup returns CDR1 SGHVT and CDR2 SQSDAQ. CDR3 loop: CASSADRARYYEQYF. The CDR3 DNA follows: TGTGCCAGCAGCGCAGACAGGGCCCGATACTACGAGCAGTACTTC.

J is TRBJ2-3 and V is TRBV19; D is undetermined. Between the trimmed V and J ends, which lost 3 bases and 2 bases, there was a span of 9 bases. The germline V gene has CDR1 LNHDA and CDR2 SQIVND (reference sequence). The CDR3 is 14 amino acids. DNA for the CDR3: TGTGCCAGTAGTATTCCCACCTACACAGATACGCAGTATTTT. Its protein is CASSIPTYTDTQYF.

The chain uses TRBV29-1 and TRBJ2-7; maybe TRBD2 (6 bases). CDR3 length: 11 residues. CDR1 SQVTM and CDR2 ANQGSEA come from the germline V gene. Deletions cut 7 bases from V and 7 bases from J, with 14 bases between. DNA for the CDR3: TGCAGCGGTGGGACTCGAGGGGAGCAGTACTTC. Encoded protein: CSGGTRGEQYF.

This clone was seen only once. CDR3 sequence reads: CASSLAGGRNQPQHF. Here the CDR3 DNA reads TGTGCCAGCAGTTTAGCAGGGGGCCGCAATCAGCCCCAGCATTTT. The J gene is TRBJ1-5, the V gene TRBV28; 8 nucleotides align to TRBD1. CDR3 length: 15 amino acids. Germline V gene data show CDR1 as MDHEN and CDR2 as SYDVKM. V shed 2 bases, J shed 2 bases, and the junction held 2 bases outside the gene matches.

The rearrangement links TRBV29-1 to TRBJ1-2, with D possibly TRBD1 on 6 matching bases. Per the germline V gene, CDR1 is SQVTM and CDR2 is ANQGSEA. V was cut by 6 bases and J by 2 bases, with 22 bases left in between. This CDR3 spans 16 amino acids. CDR3 bases: TGCAGCGTCAAATCCTGGGGGGCTTTTACAAACTATGGCTACACCTTC. Its translation: CSVKSWGAFTNYGYTF. The variable domain in full, completed from reference TRBV29-1 and TRBJ1-2, reads SAVISQKPSRDICQRGTSLTIQCQVDSQVTMMFWYRQQPGQSLTLIATANQGSEATYESGFVIDKFPISRPNLTFSTLTVSNMSPEDSSIYLCSVKSWGAFTNYGYTFGSGTRLTVV.

The chain carries TRBV28 and TRBJ1-2, with D maybe TRBD1 (5 bases). The CDR3 consists of 13 residues. CDR1 and CDR2 from the germline V gene are MDHEN and SYDVKM. V shed 2 bases and J shed 4 bases, with 8 bases lying between them. CDR3: CASSLPGFYGYTF. The CDR3 DNA reads TGTGCCAGCAGTTTACCAGGGTTCTATGGCTACACCTTC.

The CDR3 is CASSTARGGEYF. CDR3 DNA: TGTGCCAGCAGCACCGCCCGCGGGGGAGAGTACTTC. The gene calls are TRBV7-2 and TRBJ2-7; 7 bases line up with TRBD2. The CDR3 is made up of 12 amino acids. V trimming: 5 bases; J trimming: 11 bases; junction bases outside the gene matches: 9. Germline CDR1 is SGHTA and CDR2 is FQGNSA.

The V and J genes are TRBV7-6 and TRBJ1-3; D gene ambiguous. Germline assignment: CDR1 SGHVS and CDR2 FNYEAQ. The length of the CDR3 is 12 residues. With 2 bases removed from V and 4 bases from J, the gap between germline ends came to 3 bases. CDR3 in amino acids: CASSLSGNTIYF. CDR3 nucleotides: TGTGCCAGCAGCTTAAGCGGAAACACCATATATTTT.

The chain links TRBV6-1 to TRBJ1-1; D gene uncertain. CDR1 and CDR2 from the germline V gene are MNHNS and SASEGT. CDR3 length: 11 residues. Trimming took off 0 bases at V and 8 bases at J, with 4 bases between the two ends. DNA for the CDR3: TGTGCCAGCAGTGAAGCGACGGAAGCTTTCTTT. Its translation: CASSEATEAFF.

This clone was found once. The V and J genes are TRBV6-1 and TRBJ1-1; D is possibly TRBD1 (6 bases). The V gene's germline CDR1 is MNHNS and CDR2 SASEGT. The CDR3 totals 15 residues. With 1 base removed from V and 0 bases from J, the gap between germline ends came to 9 bases. The chain's CDR3 is CASSEEGGMNTEAFF. CDR3 DNA sequence: TGTGCCAGCAGTGAAGAAGGGGGGATGAACACTGAAGCTTTCTTT.

The chain has TRBV30 and TRBJ1-1; D is uncertain. The V and J ends lost 4 bases and 1 base respectively, with 13 bases between them. The CDR3 covers 14 residues. CDR1 is GTSNPN and CDR2 is SVGIG in the germline V gene (reference sequence). CDR3 nucleotides: TGTGCCTGGAACGCTGACAACACGAACACTGAAGCTTTCTTT. Its translation: CAWNADNTNTEAFF.